This T cell receptor beta chain stems from a study of blood T cell repertoires in COVID-19. TCRdb's table, derived via immunoSEQ multiplex PCR, lists solely in-frame clones and lacks some. The data show more than 300,000 clones, over 75% seen once. The CDR3 sequence is 15 residues long. Deletions cut 4 bases from V and 3 bases from J, with 15 bases between. Germline CDR1 is SEHNR and CDR2 is FQNEAQ (reference sequence). The receptor's source is a woman aged 18-29 years who had recovered from COVID-19. V is TRBV7-9 and J is TRBJ1-1; D perhaps matches TRBD1 (5 bases). The specimen sequenced was PBMCs or T cells enriched from blood (not recorded which). This CDR3 is CASSSPQVHDTEAFF. The CDR3 nucleotides read TGTGCCAGCAGCTCTCCACAGGTACACGACACTGAAGCTTTCTTT.